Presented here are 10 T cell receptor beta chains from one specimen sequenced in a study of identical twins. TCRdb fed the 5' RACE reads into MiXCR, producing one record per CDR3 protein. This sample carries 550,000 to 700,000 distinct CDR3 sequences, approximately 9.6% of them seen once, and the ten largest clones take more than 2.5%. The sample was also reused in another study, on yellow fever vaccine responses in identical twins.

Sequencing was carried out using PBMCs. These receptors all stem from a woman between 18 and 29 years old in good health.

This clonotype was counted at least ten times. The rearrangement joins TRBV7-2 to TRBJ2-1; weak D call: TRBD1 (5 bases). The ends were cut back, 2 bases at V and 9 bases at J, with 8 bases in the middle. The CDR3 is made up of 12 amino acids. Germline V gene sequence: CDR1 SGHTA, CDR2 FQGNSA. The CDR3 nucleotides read TGTGCCAGCAGCTTAATTAGGGGTGAGCAGTTCTTC. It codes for CASSLIRGEQFF.

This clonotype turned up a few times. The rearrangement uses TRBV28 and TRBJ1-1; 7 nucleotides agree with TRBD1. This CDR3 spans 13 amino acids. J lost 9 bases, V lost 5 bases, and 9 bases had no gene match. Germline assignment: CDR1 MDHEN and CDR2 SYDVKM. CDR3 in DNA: TGTGCCAGCAGTCAGACCCCGGGACAGAAAGCTTTCTTT. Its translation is CASSQTPGQKAFF.

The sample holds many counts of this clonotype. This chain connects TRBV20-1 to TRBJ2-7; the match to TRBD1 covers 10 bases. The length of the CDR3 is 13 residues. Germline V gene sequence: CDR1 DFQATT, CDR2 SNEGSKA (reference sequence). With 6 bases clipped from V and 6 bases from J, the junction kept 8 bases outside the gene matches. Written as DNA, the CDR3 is TGCAGTGCCCCCGGGACAGGGGATGGCGAGCAGTACTTC. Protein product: CSAPGTGDGEQYF.

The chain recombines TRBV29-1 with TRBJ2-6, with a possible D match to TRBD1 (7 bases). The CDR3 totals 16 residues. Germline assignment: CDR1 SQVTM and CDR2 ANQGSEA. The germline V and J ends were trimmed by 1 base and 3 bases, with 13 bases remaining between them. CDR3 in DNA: TGCAGCGTTGAAGGCGGAGGGGGCGGTGGGGCCAACGTCCTGACTTTC. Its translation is CSVEGGGGGGANVLTF. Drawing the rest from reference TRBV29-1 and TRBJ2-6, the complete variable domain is SAVISQKPSRDICQRGTSLTIQCQVDSQVTMMFWYRQQPGQSLTLIATANQGSEATYESGFVIDKFPISRPNLTFSTLTVSNMSPEDSSIYLCSVEGGGGGGANVLTFGAGSRLTVL.

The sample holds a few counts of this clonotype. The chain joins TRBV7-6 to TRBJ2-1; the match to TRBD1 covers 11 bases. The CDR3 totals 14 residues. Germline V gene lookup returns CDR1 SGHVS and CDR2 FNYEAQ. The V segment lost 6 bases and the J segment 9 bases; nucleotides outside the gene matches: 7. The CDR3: CASSSGQGAIEQFF. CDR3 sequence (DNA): TGTGCCAGCAGTTCTGGACAGGGGGCGATTGAGCAGTTCTTC.

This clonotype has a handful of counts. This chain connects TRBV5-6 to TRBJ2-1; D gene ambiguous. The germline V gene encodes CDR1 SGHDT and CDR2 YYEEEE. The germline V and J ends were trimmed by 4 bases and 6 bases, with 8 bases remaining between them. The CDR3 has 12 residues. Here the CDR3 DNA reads TGTGCCAGCAGCCCAATGCGCAATGAGCAGTTCTTC. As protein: CASSPMRNEQFF.

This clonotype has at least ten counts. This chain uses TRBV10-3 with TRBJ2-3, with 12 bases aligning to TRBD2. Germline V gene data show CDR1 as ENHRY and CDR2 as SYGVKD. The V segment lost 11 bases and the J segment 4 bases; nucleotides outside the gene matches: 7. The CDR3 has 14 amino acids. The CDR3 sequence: CAARTSGDADTQYF. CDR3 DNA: TGTGCCGCTCGGACTAGCGGGGACGCAGATACGCAGTATTTT.

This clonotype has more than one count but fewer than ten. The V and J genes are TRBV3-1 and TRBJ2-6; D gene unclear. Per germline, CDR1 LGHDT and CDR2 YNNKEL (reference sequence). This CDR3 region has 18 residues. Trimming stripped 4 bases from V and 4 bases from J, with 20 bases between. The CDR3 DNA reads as TGTGCCAGCAGCCTCCTTGAGACTCCGACTGGAGGGGCCAACGTCCTGACTTTC. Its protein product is CASSLLETPTGGANVLTF.

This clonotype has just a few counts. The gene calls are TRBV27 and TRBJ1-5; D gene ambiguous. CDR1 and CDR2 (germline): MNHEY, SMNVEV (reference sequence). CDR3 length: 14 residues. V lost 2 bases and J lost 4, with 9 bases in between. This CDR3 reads CASSLRTGNQPQHF. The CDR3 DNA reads TGTGCCAGCAGTTTAAGGACGGGAAATCAGCCCCAGCATTTT.

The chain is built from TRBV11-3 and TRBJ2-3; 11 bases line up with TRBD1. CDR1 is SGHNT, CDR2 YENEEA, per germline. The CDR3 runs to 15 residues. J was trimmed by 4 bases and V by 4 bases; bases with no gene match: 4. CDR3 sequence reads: CASSSGQGVSDTQYF. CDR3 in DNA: TGTGCCAGCAGCTCGGGACAGGGGGTCTCAGATACGCAGTATTTT.